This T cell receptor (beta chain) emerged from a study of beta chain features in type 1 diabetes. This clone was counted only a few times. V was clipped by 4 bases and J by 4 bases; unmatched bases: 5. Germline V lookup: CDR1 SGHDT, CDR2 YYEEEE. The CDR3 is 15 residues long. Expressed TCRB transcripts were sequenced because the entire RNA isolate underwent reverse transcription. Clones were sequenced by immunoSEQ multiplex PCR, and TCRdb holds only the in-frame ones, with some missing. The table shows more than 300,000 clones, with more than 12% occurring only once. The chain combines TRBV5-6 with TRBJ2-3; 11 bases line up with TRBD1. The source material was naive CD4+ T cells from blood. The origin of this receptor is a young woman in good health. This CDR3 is CASSDGQGAADTQYF. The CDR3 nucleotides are TGTGCCAGCAGCGACGGACAGGGGGCCGCAGATACGCAGTATTTT.